These 20 T cell receptor beta chains share one sample of origin, sequenced in a study of blood T cells in healthy people across ages. A J-beta primer mix and a sample-barcoded 5' primer were used in a second PCR of roughly 6 to 12 cycles. Each CDR3 protein is one row after TCRdb ran MiXCR on the 5' RACE reads. The data hold 910,000 or so distinct CDR3 sequences, with roughly 51% observed a single time. Sequencing input: blood. These receptors came from a woman aged 55-69 years in good health.

V is TRBV7-9 and J is TRBJ2-3, with a tentative D call TRBD2 (5 bases). Germline-derived CDR1 and CDR2 are SEHNR and FQNEAQ (reference sequence). V was shortened by 5 bases and J by 5 bases, with 17 bases between the two germline ends. The CDR3 runs 15 residues. The DNA of the CDR3 is TGTGCCAGCAGCGGATGGAGGCAAAGGGTAGATACGCAGTATTTT. Its protein is CASSGWRQRVDTQYF.

V usage is TRBV4-1 and J usage is TRBJ1-2, with 12 bases that match TRBD1. Unmatched junction bases numbered 8, after V lost 4 bases and J lost 8 bases. CDR3 length: 15 residues. Germline V gives CDR1 MGHRA, CDR2 YSYEKL. Here the CDR3 DNA reads TGCGCCAGCAGCCCCGAGGGACAGGGGGCTTGGGGCTACACCTTC. Translation gives CASSPEGQGAWGYTF.

Only a few counts were recorded for this clonotype. This sequence joins TRBV7-9 and TRBJ2-5, with D perhaps TRBD2 (5 bases). Near its end, the DNA agrees better with TRBJ2-7, so the J call may be wrong. The CDR3 consists of 15 residues. Germline V gene lookup returns CDR1 SEHNR and CDR2 FQNEAQ (reference sequence). In DNA form, the CDR3 reads TGTGCCAGCAGCTTAGGTGTCGGAGGAGGATACGAGCAGTACTTC. Amino acid sequence: CASSLGVGGGYEQYF.

The chain employs TRBV5-5 and TRBJ2-3, with 7 bases aligning to TRBD1. The CDR3 loop spans 17 amino acids. The germline V gene has CDR1 SGHKS and CDR2 YYEKEE (reference sequence). With 4 bases clipped from V and 4 bases from J, the junction kept 15 bases outside the gene matches. The CDR3 reads CASSRGQGQGDADTQYF. CDR3 nucleotides: TGTGCCAGCAGCCGCGGTCAAGGGCAGGGGGACGCAGATACGCAGTATTTT. Using reference TRBV5-5 and TRBJ2-3 for the parts outside the CDR3, the full variable domain is DAGVTQSPTHLIKTRGQQVTLRCSPISGHKSVSWYQQVLGQGPQFIFQYYEKEERGRGNFPDRFSARQFPNYSSELNVNALLLGDSALYLCASSRGQGQGDADTQYFGPGTRLTVL.

The chain is built from TRBV27 and TRBJ1-2; no firm D call. V dropped 3 bases and J dropped 2 bases, with 13 bases sitting between them. CDR1 is MNHEY, CDR2 SMNVEV, per germline (reference sequence). The CDR3 runs 15 residues. CDR3 in amino acids: CASSFRPGVNYGYTF. The CDR3 nucleotides are TGTGCCAGCAGTTTCCGTCCCGGGGTGAACTATGGCTACACCTTC.

The genes are TRBV20-1 and TRBJ1-5; possible D gene TRBD1, 6 bases. This CDR3 has 15 amino acids. V lost 2 bases and J 4 bases, leaving 15 bases between the germline ends. Germline V gene lookup returns CDR1 DFQATT and CDR2 SNEGSKA (reference sequence). The CDR3 region is CSARRRGLGNQPQHF. CDR3 DNA sequence: TGCAGTGCTAGACGCAGGGGTTTGGGGAATCAGCCCCAGCATTTT.

The chain recombines TRBV7-2 with TRBJ1-2; D uncertain. The CDR3 loop spans 13 amino acids. Deletions cut 5 bases from V and 5 bases from J, with 12 bases between. Germline V lookup: CDR1 SGHTA, CDR2 FQGNSA. This chain's CDR3 is CASSPPGKYGYTF. CDR3 DNA sequence: TGTGCCAGCAGCCCCCCGGGGAAATATGGCTACACCTTC.

As concerns this clonotype: At one of its ends the junction is not consistent with the germline gene, which may arise from a read error. The chain couples TRBV4-1 to TRBJ2-6; 10 bases match TRBD1. The CDR3 totals 17 residues. Germline V CDR1 and CDR2: MGHRA, YSYEKL. CDR3 DNA sequence: TGCGCCAGCAGTAGGACAGGGGGTTTCTCTGGGGCCAACGTCCCGACTTTC. Translated, it gives CASSRTGGFSGANVPTF.

This clonotype has just a few counts. V is TRBV5-6 and J is TRBJ2-7; no clear D gene. The germline V gene has CDR1 SGHDT and CDR2 YYEEEE. CDR3 length equals 16 residues. V gave up 6 bases and J gave up 0 bases, with 19 bases separating them. The CDR3 spells CASTLRVGRLSYEQYF. CDR3 nucleotide sequence: TGTGCCAGCACCCTTAGGGTCGGGCGGCTCTCCTACGAGCAGTACTTC.

The rearrangement joins TRBV27 to TRBJ2-7; D may be TRBD1 (6 bases). CDR1 and CDR2 (germline): MNHEY, SMNVEV (reference sequence). Trimming shortened V by 2 bases and J by 4 bases, and 18 bases separated the two germline ends. The CDR3 is 16 residues long. The CDR3 nucleotides are TGTGCCAGCAGTTTACCCCCCAGCAGGGGAGTTTACGAGCAGTACTTC. Protein: CASSLPPSRGVYEQYF.

This rearrangement joins TRBV28 to TRBJ2-3; D unresolved. CDR1 is MDHEN, CDR2 SYDVKM, per germline. CDR3 size: 14 residues. Trimming shortened V by 7 bases and J by 3 bases, and 14 bases separated the two germline ends. The CDR3 DNA is TGTGCCAGCAAAAAGTGGGTCGGGACAGATACGCAGTATTTT. This sequence encodes CASKKWVGTDTQYF.

CDR3 in DNA: TGTGCCAGCAGCACACAGGGGGTAGTTGACACTGAAGCTTTCTTT. Translating gives CASSTQGVVDTEAFF. V gene TRBV7-9 combines with J gene TRBJ1-1, with 8 bases that match TRBD1. The CDR3 contains 15 residues. The V and J ends lost 5 bases and 3 bases, in that order; junction bases with no gene match: 8. The germline V gene has CDR1 SEHNR and CDR2 FQNEAQ (reference sequence).

The sample holds many counts of this clonotype. The chain carries TRBV28 and TRBJ2-5; the match to TRBD2 covers 10 bases. Trimming took 4 bases from V and 5 from J; bases not matched to a gene: 4. The CDR3 is 14 amino acids. Germline CDR1 and CDR2: MDHEN and SYDVKM. CDR3 sequence reads: CASSSASGSETQYF. In nucleotides, the CDR3 is TGTGCCAGCAGTTCGGCTAGCGGGAGTGAGACCCAGTACTTC.

Ten or more counts support this clonotype. This CDR3 is CASSLKAATDTQYF. In nucleotides, the CDR3 is TGTGCCAGCAGTTTGAAGGCAGCGACAGATACGCAGTATTTT. V and J are TRBV27 and TRBJ2-3; D not resolved. Trimming cost V 3 bases and J 3 bases, with 10 bases left between them. Germline loops: CDR1 MNHEY, CDR2 SMNVEV (reference sequence). The CDR3 runs to 14 residues.

The rearrangement uses TRBV7-2 and TRBJ2-1; possible D gene TRBD1, 5 bases. V shed 4 bases and J shed 12 bases, with 22 bases lying between them. This CDR3 contains 15 residues. CDR1 and CDR2 from the germline V gene are SGHTA and FQGNSA. In DNA form, the CDR3 reads TGTGCCAGCAGCTCGCCTAGTTGGGGCACAGATACGCAGTTCTTC. This sequence encodes CASSSPSWGTDTQFF.

CDR3 sequence reads: CSANPGNSNQPQHF. The CDR3 DNA is TGCAGTGCGAACCCAGGGAATAGCAATCAGCCCCAGCATTTT. The genes are TRBV20-1 and TRBJ1-5; possibly TRBD1 for D (5 bases). The length of the CDR3 is 14 residues. Germline lookup yields CDR1 DFQATT and CDR2 SNEGSKA (reference sequence). The V gene lost 6 bases and the J gene lost 0 bases, with 12 bases spanning the gap.

The chain has TRBV29-1 and TRBJ2-5; tentatively, D is TRBD1 (5 bases). The length of the CDR3 is 12 residues. V dropped 4 bases and J dropped 11 bases, with 17 bases sitting between them. Germline assignment: CDR1 SQVTM and CDR2 ANQGSEA. For the CDR3, the DNA is TGCAGCGTTGGCCAGGGTACGAATGAGCAGTACTTC. Translation gives CSVGQGTNEQYF.

The chain uses TRBV29-1 and TRBJ1-4; the D is unclear. In germline, CDR1 is SQVTM, CDR2 ANQGSEA. V lost 4 bases, J lost 10 bases, and 16 bases lay in between. The CDR3 extends over 13 amino acids. The CDR3 coding sequence is TGCAGCGTTGCCGGGATACAAAGCCCAAAACTGTTTTTT. Its translation is CSVAGIQSPKLFF.

The V and J genes are TRBV4-1 and TRBJ1-5; D is unclear. Germline V CDR1 and CDR2: MGHRA, YSYEKL. Trimming pared 4 bases from V and 7 bases from J, leaving 14 bases between. This CDR3 spans 14 amino acids. The CDR3 nucleotides are TGCGCCAGCAGCCCGGGGATAGGGTGGCAGCCCCAGCATTTT. It specifies CASSPGIGWQPQHF.

The chain couples TRBV20-1 to TRBJ2-7; 11 bases match TRBD2. The CDR3 runs 16 residues. Germline assignment: CDR1 DFQATT and CDR2 SNEGSKA (reference sequence). V shed 5 bases and J 5 bases; nucleotides not matched to a gene: 14. CDR3 DNA sequence: TGCAGTGCTTTTACCCCTACTAGCGGGAGACGGGACGAGCAGTACTTC. It codes for CSAFTPTSGRRDEQYF.